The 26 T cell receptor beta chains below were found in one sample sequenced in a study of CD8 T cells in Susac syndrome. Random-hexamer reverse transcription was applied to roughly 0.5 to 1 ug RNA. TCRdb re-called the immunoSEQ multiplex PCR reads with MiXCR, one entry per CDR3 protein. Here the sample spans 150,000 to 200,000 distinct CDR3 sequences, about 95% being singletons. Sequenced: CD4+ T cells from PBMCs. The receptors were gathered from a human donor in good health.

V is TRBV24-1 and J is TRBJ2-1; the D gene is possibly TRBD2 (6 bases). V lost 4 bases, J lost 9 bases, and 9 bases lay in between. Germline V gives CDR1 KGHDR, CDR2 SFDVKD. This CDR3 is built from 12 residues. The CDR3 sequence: CATSDLGGEQFF. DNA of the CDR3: TGTGCCACCAGTGACTTGGGAGGTGAGCAGTTCTTC.

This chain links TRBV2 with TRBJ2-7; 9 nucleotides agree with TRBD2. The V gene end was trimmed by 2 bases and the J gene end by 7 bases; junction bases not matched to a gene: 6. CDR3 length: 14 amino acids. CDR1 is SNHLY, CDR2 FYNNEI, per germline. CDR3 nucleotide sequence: TGTGCCAGCAGTGAAAGGGTCCTAGCGGGAGAGCAGTACTTC. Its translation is CASSERVLAGEQYF.

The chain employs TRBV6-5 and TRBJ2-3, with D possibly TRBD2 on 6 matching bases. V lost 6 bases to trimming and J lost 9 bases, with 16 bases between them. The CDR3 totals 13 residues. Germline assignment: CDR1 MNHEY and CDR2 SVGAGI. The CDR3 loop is CASSRTKLGTQYF. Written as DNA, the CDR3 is TGTGCCAGCAGCAGGACTAAGTTAGGCACGCAGTATTTT.

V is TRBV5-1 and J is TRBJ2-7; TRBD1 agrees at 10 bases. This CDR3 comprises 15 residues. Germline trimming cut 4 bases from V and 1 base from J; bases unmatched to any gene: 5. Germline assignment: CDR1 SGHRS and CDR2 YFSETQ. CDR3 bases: TGCGCCAGCAGCCCGACAGGGGGCGAATCCTACGAGCAGTACTTC. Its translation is CASSPTGGESYEQYF. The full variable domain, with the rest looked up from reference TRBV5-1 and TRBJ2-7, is KAGVTQTPRYLIKTRGQQVTLSCSPISGHRSVSWYQQTPGQGLQFLFEYFSETQRNKGNFPGRFSGRQFSNSRSEMNVSTLELGDSALYLCASSPTGGESYEQYFGPGTRLTVT.

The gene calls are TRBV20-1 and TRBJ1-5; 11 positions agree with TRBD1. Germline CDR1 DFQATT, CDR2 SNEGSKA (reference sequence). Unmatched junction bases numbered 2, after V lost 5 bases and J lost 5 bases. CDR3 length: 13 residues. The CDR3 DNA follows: TGCAGTGCTCTGGGACAGGGGGATCAGCCCCAGCATTTT. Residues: CSALGQGDQPQHF.

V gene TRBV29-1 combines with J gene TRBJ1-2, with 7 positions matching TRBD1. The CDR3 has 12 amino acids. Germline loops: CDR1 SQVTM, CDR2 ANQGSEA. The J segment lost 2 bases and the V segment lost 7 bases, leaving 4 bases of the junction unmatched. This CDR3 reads CSDLQGNYGYTF. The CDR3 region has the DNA TGCAGCGACCTACAGGGGAACTATGGCTACACCTTC. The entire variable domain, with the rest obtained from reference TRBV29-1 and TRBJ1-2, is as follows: SAVISQKPSRDICQRGTSLTIQCQVDSQVTMMFWYRQQPGQSLTLIATANQGSEATYESGFVIDKFPISRPNLTFSTLTVSNMSPEDSSIYLCSDLQGNYGYTFGSGTRLTVV.

Here the CDR3 DNA reads TGTGCCAGCAGTTCGGATACGGGGTCAAATGAGCAGTTCTTC. Translation: CASSSDTGSNEQFF. The rearrangement joins TRBV28 to TRBJ2-1, with D possibly being TRBD2 (5 bases). The V and J ends lost 4 bases and 7 bases respectively, with 14 bases between them. CDR1 is MDHEN, CDR2 SYDVKM, per germline. This CDR3 has 14 residues.

CDR3 region: CASSESVGHNEQFF. CDR3 DNA: TGTGCCAGCAGTGAATCCGTGGGCCACAATGAGCAGTTCTTC. This chain connects TRBV6-4 to TRBJ2-1; no reliable D call. Trimming shortened V by 3 bases and J by 5 bases, and 11 bases separated the two germline ends. Germline lookup yields CDR1 MRHNA and CDR2 SNTAGT. The CDR3 is 14 residues long.

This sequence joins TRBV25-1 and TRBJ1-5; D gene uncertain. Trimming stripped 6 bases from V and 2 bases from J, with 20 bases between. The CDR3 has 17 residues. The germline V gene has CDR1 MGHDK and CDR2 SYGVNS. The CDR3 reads CASSSPPQIRGNQPQHF. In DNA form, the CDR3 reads TGTGCCAGCAGCTCCCCCCCCCAAATCCGAGGCAATCAGCCCCAGCATTTT.

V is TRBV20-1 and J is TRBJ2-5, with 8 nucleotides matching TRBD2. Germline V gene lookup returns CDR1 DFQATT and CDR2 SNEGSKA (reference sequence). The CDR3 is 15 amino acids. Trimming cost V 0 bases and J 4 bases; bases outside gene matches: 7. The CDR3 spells CSARDLREGPETQYF. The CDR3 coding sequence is TGCAGTGCTAGAGATCTTCGGGAGGGCCCAGAGACCCAGTACTTC.

The CDR3 protein is CASSLNHGQGANGYTF. As DNA, the CDR3 is TGTGCCAGCAGTCTCAACCACGGACAGGGGGCGAATGGCTACACCTTC. The V and J genes are TRBV6-2 or TRBV6-3 and TRBJ1-2; 11 bases match TRBD1. The ends lost 5 bases at V and 6 bases at J; junction bases unmatched: 11. CDR1 MNHEY and CDR2 SVGEGT come from the germline V gene. There are 16 residues in the CDR3.

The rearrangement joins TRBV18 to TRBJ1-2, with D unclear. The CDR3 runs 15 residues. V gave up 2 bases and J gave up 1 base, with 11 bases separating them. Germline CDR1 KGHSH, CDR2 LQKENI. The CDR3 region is CASSPTAADNYGYTF. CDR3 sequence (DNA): TGTGCCAGCTCACCAACGGCAGCCGATAACTATGGCTACACCTTC.

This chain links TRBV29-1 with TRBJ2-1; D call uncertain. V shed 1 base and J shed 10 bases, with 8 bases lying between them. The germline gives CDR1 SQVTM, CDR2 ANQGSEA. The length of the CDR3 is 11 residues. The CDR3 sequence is CSVEGTTEQFF. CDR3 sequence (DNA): TGCAGCGTTGAAGGGACCACAGAGCAGTTCTTC.

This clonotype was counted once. Written as DNA, the CDR3 is TGCAGTGCTAGAACCCCGGGAGTTGGGGAGACCCAGTACTTC. As protein: CSARTPGVGETQYF. This chain connects TRBV20-1 to TRBJ2-5; tentative D call: TRBD2 (6 bases). There are 14 residues in the CDR3. V shed 2 bases and J shed 5 bases, with 15 bases lying between them. Germline V gene data show CDR1 as DFQATT and CDR2 as SNEGSKA (reference sequence).

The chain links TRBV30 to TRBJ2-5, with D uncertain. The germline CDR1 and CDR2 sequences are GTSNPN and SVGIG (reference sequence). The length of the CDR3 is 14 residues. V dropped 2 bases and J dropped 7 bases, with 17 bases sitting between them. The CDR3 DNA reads TGTGCCTGGAGTATCGGAATCTTCAGTGGGACCCAGTACTTC. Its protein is CAWSIGIFSGTQYF.

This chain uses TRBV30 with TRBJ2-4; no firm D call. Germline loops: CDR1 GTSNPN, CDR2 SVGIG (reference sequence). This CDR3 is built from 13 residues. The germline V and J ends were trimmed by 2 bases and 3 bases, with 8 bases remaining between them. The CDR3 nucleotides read TGTGCCTGGAGTTACCTCCACAAAAACATTCAGTACTTC. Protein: CAWSYLHKNIQYF. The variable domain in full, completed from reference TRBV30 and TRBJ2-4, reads SQTIHQWPATLVQPVGSPLSLECTVEGTSNPNLYWYRQAAGRGLQLLFYSVGIGQISSEVPQNLSASRPQDRQFILSSKKLLLSDSGFYLCAWSYLHKNIQYFGAGTRLSVL.

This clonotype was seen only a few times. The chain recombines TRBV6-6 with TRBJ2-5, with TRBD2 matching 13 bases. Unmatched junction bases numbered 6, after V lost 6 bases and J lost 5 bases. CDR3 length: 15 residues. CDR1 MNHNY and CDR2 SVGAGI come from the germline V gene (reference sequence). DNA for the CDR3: TGTGCCAGCAGGAGACTAGCGGGGGGAGGTGAGACCCAGTACTTC. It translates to CASRRLAGGGETQYF.

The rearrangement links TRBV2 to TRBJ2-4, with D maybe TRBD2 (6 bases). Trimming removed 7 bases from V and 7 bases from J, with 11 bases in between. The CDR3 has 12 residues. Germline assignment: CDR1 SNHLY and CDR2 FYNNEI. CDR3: CASTLTSNIQYF. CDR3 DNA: TGTGCCAGCACTTTGACTAGTAACATTCAGTACTTC.

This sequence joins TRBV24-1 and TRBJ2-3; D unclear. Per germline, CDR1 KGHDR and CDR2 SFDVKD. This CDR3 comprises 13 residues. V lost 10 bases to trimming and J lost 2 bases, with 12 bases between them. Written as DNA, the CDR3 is TGTGCCACTGAGAGGAGTAACACAGATACGCAGTATTTT. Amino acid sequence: CATERSNTDTQYF.

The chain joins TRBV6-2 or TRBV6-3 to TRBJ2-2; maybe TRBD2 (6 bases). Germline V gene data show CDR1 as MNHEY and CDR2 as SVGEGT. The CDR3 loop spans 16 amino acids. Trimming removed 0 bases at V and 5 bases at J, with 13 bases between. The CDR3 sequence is CASSYSLRAGTGELFF. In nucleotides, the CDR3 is TGTGCCAGCAGTTACTCCCTCCGGGCGGGGACCGGGGAGCTGTTTTTT.

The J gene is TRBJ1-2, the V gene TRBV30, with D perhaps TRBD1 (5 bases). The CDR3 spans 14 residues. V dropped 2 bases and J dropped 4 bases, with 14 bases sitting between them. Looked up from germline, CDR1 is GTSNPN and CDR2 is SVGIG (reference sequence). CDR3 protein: CAWSYTGTSYGYTF. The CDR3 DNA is TGTGCCTGGAGTTACACCGGGACCTCCTATGGCTACACCTTC.

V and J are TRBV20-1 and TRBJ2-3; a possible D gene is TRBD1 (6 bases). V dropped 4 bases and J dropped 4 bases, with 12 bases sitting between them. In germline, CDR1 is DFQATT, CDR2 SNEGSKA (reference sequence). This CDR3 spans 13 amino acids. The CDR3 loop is CSANPTGSDTQYF. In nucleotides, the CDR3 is TGCAGTGCTAATCCCACAGGGTCAGATACGCAGTATTTT.

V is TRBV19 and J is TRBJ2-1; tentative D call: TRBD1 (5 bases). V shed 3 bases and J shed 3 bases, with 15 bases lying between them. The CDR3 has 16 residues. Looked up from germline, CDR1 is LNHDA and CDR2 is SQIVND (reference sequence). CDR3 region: CASSMGTDSNYNEQFF. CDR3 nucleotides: TGTGCCAGTAGTATGGGAACCGACAGCAACTACAATGAGCAGTTCTTC.

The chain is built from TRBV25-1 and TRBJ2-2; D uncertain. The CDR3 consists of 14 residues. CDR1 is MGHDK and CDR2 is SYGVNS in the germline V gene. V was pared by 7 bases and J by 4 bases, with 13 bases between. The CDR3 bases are TGTGCCAGCACCTCTTTCGGGCGCACCGGGGAGCTGTTTTTT. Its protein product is CASTSFGRTGELFF.

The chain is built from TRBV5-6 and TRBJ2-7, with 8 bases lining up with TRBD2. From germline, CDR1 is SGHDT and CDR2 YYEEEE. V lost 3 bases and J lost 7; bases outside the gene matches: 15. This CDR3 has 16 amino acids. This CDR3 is CASSWGSGGPSGEQYF. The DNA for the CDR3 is TGTGCCAGCAGCTGGGGGAGCGGGGGACCCTCTGGGGAGCAGTACTTC.

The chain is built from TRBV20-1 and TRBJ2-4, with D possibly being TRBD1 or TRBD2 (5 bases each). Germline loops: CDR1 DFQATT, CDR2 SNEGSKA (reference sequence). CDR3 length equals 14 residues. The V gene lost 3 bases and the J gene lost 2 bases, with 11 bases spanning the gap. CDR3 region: CSASFGATKNIQYF. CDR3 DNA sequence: TGCAGTGCTAGCTTCGGGGCAACCAAAAACATTCAGTACTTC.